This record covers a single T cell receptor (beta chain). Its target antigen remains unknown. Base qualities are not recorded, but no much larger clone differs from it by a single base. The sample is drawn from a study of CD8+ T cells in alopecia areata listed by TCRdb under 2018. In terms of the full investigation: Treated patients were enrolled in an open-label pilot trial of oral tofacitinib at 5 to 10 mg twice daily for moderate-to-severe alopecia areata. Patients received tofacitinib for 6 to 18 months and were then followed off drug for 6 months to check for delayed response and recurrence. In treated patients, disease severity was measured using the SALT score, which gives the percentage of scalp surface area affected. High-throughput TCRbeta sequencing was used to examine T cell clonal expansion in alopecia areata in both the C3H/HeJ mouse model and human patients. Scalp tissue and sorted CD4+ and CD8+ peripheral blood T cells from patchy and totalis/universalis alopecia areata patients and from healthy controls were covered by human TCRbeta sequencing. Biopsies were taken from tofacitinib-treated patients at baseline and at 4 and 24 weeks of treatment, and a later scalp biopsy was taken in several of the tofacitinib-treated patients. Scalp clonality was compared across normal scalp (n=4), patchy alopecia areata scalp (n=8), and alopecia totalis/universalis scalp (n=8). RNA was obtained with the PAXgene miRNA kit for fixed scalp, the miRNeasy kit for PBMCs, and the RNeasy kit for mouse skin. TCRbeta CDR3 regions were amplified by immunoSEQ multiplex PCR with 35 Vbeta forward and 13 Jbeta reverse primers. Beyond this particular receptor, the publication reports: With tofacitinib, both scalp clonality and the number of expanded CD8+ clones among the top 100 scalp clones went down significantly. Lesional scalp, especially in alopecia totalis/universalis, showed higher clonality and more expanded CD8+ clones than normal scalp, suggesting antigenic drive. TCR sequences shared between patients were less clear than in mice, possibly partly because of HLA diversity in the patient population. Many expanded lesional clones were found to persist in scalp and blood during tofacitinib treatment, and relapse after treatment cessation may be partly explained by this persistence. Because the treated cohort was small and had just a single nonresponder, larger studies are needed to establish links between baseline CD8+ expansion and response. Scalp TCR repertoire analysis is complicated because resident alphabeta T cells in normal human skin are also sequenced, whereas mouse skin is dominated by gammadelta T cells.

Receptor libraries were prepared by the immunoSEQ multiplex PCR assay. RNA was extracted from all samples and reverse transcribed into cDNA as template for TCR sequencing. SuperScript III was used for first-strand cDNA synthesis, primed with a 2:1 mix of oligo-dT and random hexamers. Amplification bias was assessed with a synthetic immune receptor repertoire, and residual bias was removed computationally. Under the source paper's analysis protocol: Raw reads were preprocessed to remove errors, and CDR3 was defined by IMGT conventions from the conserved cysteine to phenylalanine. To get clonality, Shannon entropy was normalized by log2 of the number of productive unique TCRs and the result was subtracted from 1. CD4 or CD8 identity of scalp clones was inferred by cross-referencing scalp TCRbeta sequences with sorted blood CD4 and CD8 repertoires. Sourced from immuneACCESS, this table was stored by TCRdb with only in-frame sequences that have V and J called. A share of the clones is absent; for the studies checked, an unresolved V gene accounts for under half, and the remainder has no known explanation. For V, J and clone size, that table is used; D and trimming come from the DNA. Recorded for this sample are some 170,000 clones; roughly 60% of them occurred a single time. 16% of the sample rests with the top ten.

Per the germline V gene (reference sequence), LNHDA is the CDR1 and SQIVND is the CDR2. The CDR3, from cysteine to phenylalanine, totals 14 residues. Only the CDR3 DNA stays, 42 bases, in frame from base 1. The junction shows trimming of 10 bases on V and 4 bases on J, plus 19 bases between the germline ends. The treatment or condition label of this sample denotes: oral pan-JAK inhibitor, 5-10 mg twice daily. Lesional scalp punch biopsies and peripheral blood were collected from alopecia areata patients. PBMCs were separated by density centrifugation and stained for CD3, CD4 and CD8, after which CD4+ and CD8+ T cells were sorted on a FACSAria.

This TCR came from a human donor with alopecia areata. The rearranged chain carries TRBV19 and TRBJ2-5; the D gene may be TRBD1 or TRBD2, since each aligns over 5 bases. The sample here was CD4+ T cells sorted from blood, taken around week 55, from a patient treated with tofacitinib. The CDR3 reads CANLAQEVLETQYF. The bases read TGTGCCAACCTCGCACAGGAGGTTTTAGAGACCCAGTACTTC.